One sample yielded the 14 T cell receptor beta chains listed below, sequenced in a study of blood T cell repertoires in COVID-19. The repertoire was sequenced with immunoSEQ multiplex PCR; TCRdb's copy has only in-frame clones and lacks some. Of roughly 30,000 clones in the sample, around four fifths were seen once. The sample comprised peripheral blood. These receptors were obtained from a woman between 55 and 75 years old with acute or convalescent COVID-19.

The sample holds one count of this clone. The CDR3 sequence is CAISESRQGNGYTF. CDR3 bases: TGTGCCATCAGTGAGTCCCGACAGGGAAACGGCTACACCTTC. J is TRBJ1-2 and V is TRBV10-3; TRBD1 matches at 7 bases. Germline V lookup: CDR1 ENHRY, CDR2 SYGVKD. This CDR3 is built from 14 residues. V was pared by 0 bases and J by 8 bases, with 6 bases of the junction left unmatched.

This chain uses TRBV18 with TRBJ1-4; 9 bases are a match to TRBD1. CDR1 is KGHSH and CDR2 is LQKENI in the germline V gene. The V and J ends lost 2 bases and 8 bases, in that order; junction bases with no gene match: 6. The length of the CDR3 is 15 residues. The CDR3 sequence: CASSPTGGRTEKLFF. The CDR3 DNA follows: TGTGCCAGCTCACCAACAGGGGGCAGGACGGAAAAACTGTTTTTT.

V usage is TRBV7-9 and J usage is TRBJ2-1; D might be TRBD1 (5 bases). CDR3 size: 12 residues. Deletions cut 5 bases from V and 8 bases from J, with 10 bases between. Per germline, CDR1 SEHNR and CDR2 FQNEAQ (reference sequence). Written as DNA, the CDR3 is TGTGCCAGCAGCCCCACAGGCGATGAGCAGTTCTTC. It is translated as CASSPTGDEQFF. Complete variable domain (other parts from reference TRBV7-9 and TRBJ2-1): DTGVSQNPRHKITKRGQNVTFRCDPISEHNRLYWYRQTLGQGPEFLTYFQNEAQLEKSRLLSDRFSAERPKGSFSTLEIQRTEQGDSAMYLCASSPTGDEQFFGPGTRLTVL.

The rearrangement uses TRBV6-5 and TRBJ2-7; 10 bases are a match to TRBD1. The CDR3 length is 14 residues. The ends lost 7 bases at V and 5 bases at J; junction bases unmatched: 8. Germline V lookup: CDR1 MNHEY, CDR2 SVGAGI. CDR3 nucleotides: TGTGCCAGCATTCCTCCCGGGACAGGGGACGAGCAGTACTTC. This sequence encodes CASIPPGTGDEQYF.

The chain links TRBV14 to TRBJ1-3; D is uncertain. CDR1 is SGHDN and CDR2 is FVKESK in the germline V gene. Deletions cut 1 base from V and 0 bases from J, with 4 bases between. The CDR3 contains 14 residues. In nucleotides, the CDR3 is TGTGCCAGCAGCCAAGGCAGCTCTGGAAACACCATATATTTT. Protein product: CASSQGSSGNTIYF.

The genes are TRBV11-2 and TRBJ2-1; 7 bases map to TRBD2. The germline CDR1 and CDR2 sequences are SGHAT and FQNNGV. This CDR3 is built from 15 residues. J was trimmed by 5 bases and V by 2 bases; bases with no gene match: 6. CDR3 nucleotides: TGTGCCAGCAGCTTATGGGGGGGAACGGACAATGAGCAGTTCTTC. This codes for CASSLWGGTDNEQFF.

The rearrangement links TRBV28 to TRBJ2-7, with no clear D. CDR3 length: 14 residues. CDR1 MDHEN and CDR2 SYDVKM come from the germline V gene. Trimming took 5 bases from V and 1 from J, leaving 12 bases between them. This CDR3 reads CASSPAAGSYEQYF. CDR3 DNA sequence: TGTGCCAGCAGTCCCGCTGCAGGATCCTACGAGCAGTACTTC. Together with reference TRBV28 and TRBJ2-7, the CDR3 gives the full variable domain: DVKVTQSSRYLVKRTGEKVFLECVQDMDHENMFWYRQDPGLGLRLIYFSYDVKMKEKGDIPEGYSVSREKKERFSLILESASTNQTSMYLCASSPAAGSYEQYFGPGTRLTVT.

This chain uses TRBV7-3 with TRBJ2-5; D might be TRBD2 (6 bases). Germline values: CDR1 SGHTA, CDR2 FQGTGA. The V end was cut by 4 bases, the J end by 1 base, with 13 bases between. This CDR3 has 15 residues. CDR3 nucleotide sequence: TGTGCCAGCAGCTCCTCCCCGGGGGTCCAAGAGACCCAGTACTTC. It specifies CASSSSPGVQETQYF.

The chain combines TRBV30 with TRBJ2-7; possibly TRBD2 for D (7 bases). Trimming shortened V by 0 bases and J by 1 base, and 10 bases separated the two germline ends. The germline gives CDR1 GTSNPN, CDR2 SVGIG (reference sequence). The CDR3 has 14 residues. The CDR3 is CAWSVGGGSYEQYF. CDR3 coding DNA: TGTGCCTGGAGTGTAGGGGGAGGGTCCTACGAGCAGTACTTC.

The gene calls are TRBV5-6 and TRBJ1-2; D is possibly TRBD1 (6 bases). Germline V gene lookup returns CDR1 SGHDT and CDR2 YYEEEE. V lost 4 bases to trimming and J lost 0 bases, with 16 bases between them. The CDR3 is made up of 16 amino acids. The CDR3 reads CASSRTGTTANYGYTF. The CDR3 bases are TGTGCCAGCAGCCGCACCGGGACAACAGCTAACTATGGCTACACCTTC.

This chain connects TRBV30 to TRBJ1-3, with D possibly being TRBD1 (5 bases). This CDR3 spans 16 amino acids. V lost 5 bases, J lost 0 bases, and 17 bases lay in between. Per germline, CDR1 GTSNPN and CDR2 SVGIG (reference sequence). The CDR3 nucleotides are TGTGCCTGGGGAGATGACAGAGGAACCTCTGGAAACACCATATATTTT. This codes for CAWGDDRGTSGNTIYF.

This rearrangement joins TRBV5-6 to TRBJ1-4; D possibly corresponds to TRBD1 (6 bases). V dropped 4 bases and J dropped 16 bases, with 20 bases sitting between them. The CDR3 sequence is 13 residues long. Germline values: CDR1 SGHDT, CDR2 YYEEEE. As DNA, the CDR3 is TGTGCCAGCAGCAAGACGGGGGGCCCCCGTAGGTTTTTT. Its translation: CASSKTGGPRRFF.

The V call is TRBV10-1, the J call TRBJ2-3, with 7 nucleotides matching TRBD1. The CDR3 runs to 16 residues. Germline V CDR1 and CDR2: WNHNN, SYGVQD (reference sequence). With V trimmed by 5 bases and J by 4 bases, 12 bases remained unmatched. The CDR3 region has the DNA TGCGCCAGCAGTCTAGGTATACAGGGGACAGCAGATACGCAGTATTTT. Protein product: CASSLGIQGTADTQYF.

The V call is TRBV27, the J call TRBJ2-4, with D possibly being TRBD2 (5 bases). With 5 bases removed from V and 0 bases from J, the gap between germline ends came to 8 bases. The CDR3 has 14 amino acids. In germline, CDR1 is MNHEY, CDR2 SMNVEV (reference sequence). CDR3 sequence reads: CASSDGLAKNIQYF. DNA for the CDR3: TGTGCCAGCAGTGACGGACTAGCCAAAAACATTCAGTACTTC.